This TCR beta chain appears in the sequencing data of a study of T cells in Graves' hyperthyroidism and ophthalmopathy. Germline assignment: CDR1 SGHDN and CDR2 FVKESK. The CDR3 runs to 17 residues. V lost 4 bases to trimming and J lost 2 bases; unmatched junction nucleotides: 10. This clonotype has just a few counts. Amplified regions were TCR beta CDR3 sequences from RNA transcripts. The HTBI primer set was used in a first-round RT-PCR of the TCR CDR3. TCRdb recomputed calls from the multiplex PCR reads with MiXCR, one row per CDR3 protein. This table has nearly 600,000 distinct CDR3 sequences, approximately 15% appearing once.

The sequenced sample consisted of blood. This clonotype originated in a young woman with Graves' ophthalmopathy. This rearrangement joins TRBV14 to TRBJ2-3; the match to TRBD2 covers 9 bases. The CDR3 coding sequence is TGTGCCAGCAGCCCGCCCCCCTTAGCGGGAGACACAGATACGCAGTATTTT. Amino acids: CASSPPPLAGDTDTQYF.